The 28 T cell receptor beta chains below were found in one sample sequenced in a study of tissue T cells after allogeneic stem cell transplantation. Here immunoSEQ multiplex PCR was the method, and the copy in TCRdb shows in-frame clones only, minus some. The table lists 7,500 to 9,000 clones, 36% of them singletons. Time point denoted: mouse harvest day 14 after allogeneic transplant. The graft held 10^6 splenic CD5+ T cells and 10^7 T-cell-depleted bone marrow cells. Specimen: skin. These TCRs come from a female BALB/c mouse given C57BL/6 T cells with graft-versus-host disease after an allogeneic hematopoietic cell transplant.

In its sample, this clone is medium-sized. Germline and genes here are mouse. This chain's CDR3 is CASSDDRASQNTLYF. Partial CDR3 DNA: TGTGCCAGCAGTGATGACAGGGCTAGTCAAAACACCTTGTAC. V gene TRBV13-3 combines with J gene TRBJ2-4, with D perhaps matching TRBD1 (6 bases). The CDR3 extends 1 residue past the end of the read, so its final part is completed from the germline J gene. V gave up 0 bases and J gave up 0 bases, with 8 bases separating them. The CDR3 contains 15 residues. Germline V gives CDR1 NNHDY, CDR2 SYVADS. Filled out from reference TRBV13-3 and TRBJ2-4, the complete variable domain reads EAAVTQSPRSKVAVTGGKVTLSCHQTNNHDYMYWYRQDTGHGLRLIHYSYVADSTEKGDIPDGYKASRPSQENFSLILELASLSQTAVYFCASSDDRASQNTLYFGAGTRLSVL.

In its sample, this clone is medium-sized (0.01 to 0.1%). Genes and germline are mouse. CDR3 DNA (partial): TGCTCCAGCAGTCAAGGGACTGGGGGGTATGAACAGTAC. This gives the protein CSSSQGTGGYEQY. The CDR3, in full, reads CSSSQGTGGYEQYF. This chain connects TRBV23 to TRBJ2-7; TRBD2 reflects the table's D call only, with no check against the DNA. The CDR3 end lies 1 residue beyond the end of the read and is filled in from the germline J gene. The CDR3 covers 14 residues. The germline CDR1 and CDR2 sequences are KGHTA and FQNQQP.

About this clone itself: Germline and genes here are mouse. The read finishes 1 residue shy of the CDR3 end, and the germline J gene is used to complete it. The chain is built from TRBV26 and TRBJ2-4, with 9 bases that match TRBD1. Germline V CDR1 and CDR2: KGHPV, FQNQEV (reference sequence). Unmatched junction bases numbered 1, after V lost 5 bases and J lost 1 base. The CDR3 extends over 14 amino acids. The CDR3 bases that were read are TGTGCCAGCAGTTGGGACAGGGGTCAAAACACCTTGTAC. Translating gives CASSWDRGQNTLY. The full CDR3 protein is CASSWDRGQNTLYF.

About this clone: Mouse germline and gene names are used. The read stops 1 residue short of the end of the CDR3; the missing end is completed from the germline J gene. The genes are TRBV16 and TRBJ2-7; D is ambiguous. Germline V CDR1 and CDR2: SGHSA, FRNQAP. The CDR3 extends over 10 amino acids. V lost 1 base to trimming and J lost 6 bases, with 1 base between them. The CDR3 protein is CASSLVEQYF. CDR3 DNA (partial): TGTGCAAGCAGCTTAGTTGAACAGTAC.

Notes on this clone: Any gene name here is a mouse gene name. CDR3: CASSRDSRDTQYF. The sequenced CDR3 bases are TGTGCCAGCAGTAGGGACAGCCGAGACACCCAGTAC. This chain uses TRBV26 with TRBJ2-5, with 7 bases matching TRBD1. The read comes to an end 1 residue before the CDR3 does, leaving the germline J gene to fill in the end. The ends lost 5 bases at V and 5 bases at J; junction bases unmatched: 4. Germline CDR1 reads KGHPV; CDR2 reads FQNQEV (reference sequence). This CDR3 is built from 13 residues.

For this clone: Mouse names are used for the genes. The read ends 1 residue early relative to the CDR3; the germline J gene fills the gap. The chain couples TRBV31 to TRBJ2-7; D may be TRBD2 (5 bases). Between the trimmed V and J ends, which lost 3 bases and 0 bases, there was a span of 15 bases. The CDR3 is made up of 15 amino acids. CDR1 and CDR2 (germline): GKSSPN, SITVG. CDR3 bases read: TGTGCCTGGAGGCTCGTCGGACTTAGCTCCTATGAACAGTAC. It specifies CAWRLVGLSSYEQY. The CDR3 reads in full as CAWRLVGLSSYEQYF. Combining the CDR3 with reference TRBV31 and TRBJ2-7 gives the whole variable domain AQTIHQWPVAEIKAVGSPLSLGCTIKGKSSPNLYWYWQATGGTLQQLFYSITVGQVESVVQLNLSASRPKDDQFILSTEKLLLSHSGFYLCAWRLVGLSSYEQYFGPGTRLTVL.

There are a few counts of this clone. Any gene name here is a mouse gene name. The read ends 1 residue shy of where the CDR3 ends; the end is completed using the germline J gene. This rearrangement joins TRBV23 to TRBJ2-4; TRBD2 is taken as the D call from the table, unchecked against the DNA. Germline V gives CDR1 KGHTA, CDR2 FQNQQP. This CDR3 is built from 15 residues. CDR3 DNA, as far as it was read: TGCTCCAGCAGTCAATCGCGGGGGGGGCAAAACACCTTGTAC. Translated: CSSSQSRGGQNTLY. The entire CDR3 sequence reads CSSSQSRGGQNTLYF.

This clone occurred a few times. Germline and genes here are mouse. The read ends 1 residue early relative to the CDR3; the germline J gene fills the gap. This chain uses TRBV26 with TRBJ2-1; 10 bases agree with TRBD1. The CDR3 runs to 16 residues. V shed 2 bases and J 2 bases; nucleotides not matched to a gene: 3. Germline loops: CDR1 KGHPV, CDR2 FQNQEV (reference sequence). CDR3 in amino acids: CASSLRGTGDYAEQFF. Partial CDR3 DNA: TGTGCCAGCAGTCTGAGAGGGACAGGGGACTATGCTGAGCAGTTC.

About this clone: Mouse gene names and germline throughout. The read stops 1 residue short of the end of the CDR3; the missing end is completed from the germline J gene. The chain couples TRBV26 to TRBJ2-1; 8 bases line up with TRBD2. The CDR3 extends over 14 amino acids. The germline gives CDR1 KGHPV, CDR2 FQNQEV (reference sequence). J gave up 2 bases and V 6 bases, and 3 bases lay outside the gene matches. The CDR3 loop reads CASRLDWDYAEQFF. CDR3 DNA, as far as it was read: TGTGCCAGCAGACTGGACTGGGACTATGCTGAGCAGTTC. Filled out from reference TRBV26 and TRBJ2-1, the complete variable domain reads NSKVIQTPRYLVKGQGQKAKMRCIPEKGHPVVFWYQQNKNNEFKFLINFQNQEVLQQIDMTEKRFSAECPSNSPCSLEIQSSEAGDSALYLCASRLDWDYAEQFFGPGTRLTVL.

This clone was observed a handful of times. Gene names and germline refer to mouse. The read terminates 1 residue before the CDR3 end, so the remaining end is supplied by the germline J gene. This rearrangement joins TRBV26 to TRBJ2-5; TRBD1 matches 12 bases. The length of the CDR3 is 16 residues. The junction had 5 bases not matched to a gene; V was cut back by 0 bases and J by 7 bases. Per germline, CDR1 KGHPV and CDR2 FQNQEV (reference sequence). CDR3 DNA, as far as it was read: TGTGCCAGCAGTCTGTCTGGGACAGGGGGCGCGAACACCCAGTAC. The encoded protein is CASSLSGTGGANTQY. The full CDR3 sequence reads CASSLSGTGGANTQYF.

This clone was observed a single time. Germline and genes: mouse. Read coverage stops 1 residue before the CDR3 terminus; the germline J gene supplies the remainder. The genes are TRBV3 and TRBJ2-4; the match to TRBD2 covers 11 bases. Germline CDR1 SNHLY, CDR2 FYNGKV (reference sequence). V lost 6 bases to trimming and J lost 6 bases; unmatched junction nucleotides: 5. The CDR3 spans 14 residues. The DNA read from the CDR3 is TGTGCCAGCAGAACTGGGGGGGCTGGGAACACCTTGTAC. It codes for CASRTGGAGNTLY. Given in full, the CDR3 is CASRTGGAGNTLYF.

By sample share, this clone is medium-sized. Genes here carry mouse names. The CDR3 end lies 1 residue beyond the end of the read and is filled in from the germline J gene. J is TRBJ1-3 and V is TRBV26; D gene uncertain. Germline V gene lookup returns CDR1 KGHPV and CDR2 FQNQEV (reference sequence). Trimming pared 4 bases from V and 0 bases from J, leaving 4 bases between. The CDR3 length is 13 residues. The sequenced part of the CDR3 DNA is TGTGCCAGCAGTCCCAATTCTGGAAATACGCTCTAT. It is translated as CASSPNSGNTLY. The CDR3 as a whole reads CASSPNSGNTLYF.

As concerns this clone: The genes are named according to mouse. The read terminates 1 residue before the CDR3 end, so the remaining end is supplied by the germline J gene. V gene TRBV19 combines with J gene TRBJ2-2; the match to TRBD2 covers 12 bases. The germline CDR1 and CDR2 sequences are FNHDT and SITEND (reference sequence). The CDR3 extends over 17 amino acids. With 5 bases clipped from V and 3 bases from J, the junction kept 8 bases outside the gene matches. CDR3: CASSPWTGGGDTGQLYF. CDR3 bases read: TGTGCCAGCAGCCCCTGGACTGGGGGGGGCGACACCGGGCAGCTCTAC. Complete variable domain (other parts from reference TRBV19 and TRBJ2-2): GGIITQTPKFLIGQEGQKLTLKCQQNFNHDTMYWYRQDSGKGLRLIYYSITENDLQKGDLSEGYDASREKKSSFSLTVTSAQKNEMAVFLCASSPWTGGGDTGQLYFGEGSKLTVL.

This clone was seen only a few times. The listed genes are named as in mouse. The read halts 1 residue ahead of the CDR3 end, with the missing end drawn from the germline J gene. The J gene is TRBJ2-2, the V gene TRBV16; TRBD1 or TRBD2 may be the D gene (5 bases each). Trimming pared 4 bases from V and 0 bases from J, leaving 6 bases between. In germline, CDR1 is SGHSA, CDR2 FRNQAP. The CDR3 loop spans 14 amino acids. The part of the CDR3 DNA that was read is TGTGCAAGCAGCTGGGACCCAAACACCGGGCAGCTCTAC. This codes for CASSWDPNTGQLY. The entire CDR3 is CASSWDPNTGQLYF.

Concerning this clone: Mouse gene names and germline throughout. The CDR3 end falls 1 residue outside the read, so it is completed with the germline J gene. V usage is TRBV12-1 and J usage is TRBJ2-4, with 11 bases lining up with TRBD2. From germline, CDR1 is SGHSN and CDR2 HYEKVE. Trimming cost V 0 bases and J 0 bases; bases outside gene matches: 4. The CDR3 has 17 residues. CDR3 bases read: TGTGCCAGCTCTCTCGGGGGACTGGGGGTTAGTCAAAACACCTTGTAC. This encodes CASSLGGLGVSQNTLY. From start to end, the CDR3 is CASSLGGLGVSQNTLYF.

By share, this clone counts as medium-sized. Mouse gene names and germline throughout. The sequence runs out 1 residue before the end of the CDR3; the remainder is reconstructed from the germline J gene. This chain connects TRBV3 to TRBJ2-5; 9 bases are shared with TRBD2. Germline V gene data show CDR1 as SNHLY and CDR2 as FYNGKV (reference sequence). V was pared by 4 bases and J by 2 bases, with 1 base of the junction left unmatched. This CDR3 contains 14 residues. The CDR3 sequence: CASSYWGAQDTQYF. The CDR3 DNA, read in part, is TGTGCCAGCAGCTACTGGGGGGCCCAAGACACCCAGTAC. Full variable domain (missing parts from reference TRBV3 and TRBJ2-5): GPKVLQIPSHQIIDMGQMVTLNCDPVSNHLYFYWYKQILGQQMEFLVNFYNGKVMEKSKLFKDQFSVERPDGSYFTLKIQPTALEDSAVYFCASSYWGAQDTQYFGPGTRLLVL.

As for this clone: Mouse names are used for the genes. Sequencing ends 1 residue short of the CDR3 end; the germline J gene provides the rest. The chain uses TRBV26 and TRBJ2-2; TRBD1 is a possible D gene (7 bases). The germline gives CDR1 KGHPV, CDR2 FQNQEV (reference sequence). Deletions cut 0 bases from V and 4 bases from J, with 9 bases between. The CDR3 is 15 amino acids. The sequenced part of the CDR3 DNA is TGTGCCAGCAGTCTGTCAGGGGGCGGCACCGGGCAGCTCTAC. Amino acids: CASSLSGGGTGQLY. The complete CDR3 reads CASSLSGGGTGQLYF.

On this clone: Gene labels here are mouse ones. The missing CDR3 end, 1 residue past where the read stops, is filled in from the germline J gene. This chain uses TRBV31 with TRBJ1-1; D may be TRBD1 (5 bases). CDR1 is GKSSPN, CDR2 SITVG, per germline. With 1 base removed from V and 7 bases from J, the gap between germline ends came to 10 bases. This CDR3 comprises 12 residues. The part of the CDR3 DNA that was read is TGTGCCTGGAGTCAGGGTGGGGGAGAAGTCTTC. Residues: CAWSQGGGEVF. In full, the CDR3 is CAWSQGGGEVFF.

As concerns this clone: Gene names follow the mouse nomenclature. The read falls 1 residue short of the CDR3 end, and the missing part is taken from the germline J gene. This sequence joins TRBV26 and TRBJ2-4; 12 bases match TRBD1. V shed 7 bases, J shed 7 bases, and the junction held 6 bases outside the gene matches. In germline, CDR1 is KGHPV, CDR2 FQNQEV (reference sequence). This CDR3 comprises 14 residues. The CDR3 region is CASTPGQGAYTLYF. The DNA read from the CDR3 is TGTGCCAGCACCCCGGGACAGGGGGCCTACACCTTGTAC.

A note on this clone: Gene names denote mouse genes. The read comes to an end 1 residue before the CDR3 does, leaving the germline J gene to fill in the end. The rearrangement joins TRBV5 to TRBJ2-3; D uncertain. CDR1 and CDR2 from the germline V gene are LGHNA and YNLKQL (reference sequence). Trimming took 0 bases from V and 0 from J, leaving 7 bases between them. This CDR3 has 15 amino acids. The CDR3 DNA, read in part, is TGTGCCAGCAGCCAAGAAGGTACTAGTGCAGAAACGCTGTAT. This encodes CASSQEGTSAETLY. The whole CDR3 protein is CASSQEGTSAETLYF.

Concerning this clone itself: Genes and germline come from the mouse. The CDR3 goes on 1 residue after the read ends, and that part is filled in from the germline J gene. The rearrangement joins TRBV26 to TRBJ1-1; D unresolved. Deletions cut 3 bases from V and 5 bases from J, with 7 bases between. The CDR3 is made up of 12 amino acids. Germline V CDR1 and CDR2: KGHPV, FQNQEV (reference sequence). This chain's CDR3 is CASSLSQTEVFF. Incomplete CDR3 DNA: TGTGCCAGCAGTCTCTCGCAGACAGAAGTCTTC. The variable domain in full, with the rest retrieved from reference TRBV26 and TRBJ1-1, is NSKVIQTPRYLVKGQGQKAKMRCIPEKGHPVVFWYQQNKNNEFKFLINFQNQEVLQQIDMTEKRFSAECPSNSPCSLEIQSSEAGDSALYLCASSLSQTEVFFGKGTRLTVV.

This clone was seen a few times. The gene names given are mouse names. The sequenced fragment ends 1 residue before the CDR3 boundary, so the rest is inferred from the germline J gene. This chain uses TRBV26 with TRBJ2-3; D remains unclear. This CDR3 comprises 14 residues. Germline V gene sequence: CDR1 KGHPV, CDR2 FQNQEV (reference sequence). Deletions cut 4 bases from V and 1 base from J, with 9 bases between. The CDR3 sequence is CASSPSYGAETLYF. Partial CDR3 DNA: TGTGCCAGCAGTCCCTCATATGGTGCAGAAACGCTGTAT.

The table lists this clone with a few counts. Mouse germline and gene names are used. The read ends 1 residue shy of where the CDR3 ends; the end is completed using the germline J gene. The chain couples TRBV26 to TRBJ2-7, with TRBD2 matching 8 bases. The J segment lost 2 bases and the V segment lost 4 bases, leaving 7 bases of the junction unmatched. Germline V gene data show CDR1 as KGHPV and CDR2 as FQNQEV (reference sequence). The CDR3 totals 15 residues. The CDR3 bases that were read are TGTGCCAGCAGTCCCCGGGGTGGGGGGGCCTATGAACAGTAC. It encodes CASSPRGGGAYEQY. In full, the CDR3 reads CASSPRGGGAYEQYF.

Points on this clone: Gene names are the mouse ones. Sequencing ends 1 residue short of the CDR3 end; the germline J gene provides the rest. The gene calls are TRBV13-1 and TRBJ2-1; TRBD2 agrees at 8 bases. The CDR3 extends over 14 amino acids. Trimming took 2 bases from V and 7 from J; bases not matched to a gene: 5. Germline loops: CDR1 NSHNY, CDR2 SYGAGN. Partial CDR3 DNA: TGTGCCAGCAGTGAGTCCTGGGGGGTCGCTGAGCAGTTC. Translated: CASSESWGVAEQF. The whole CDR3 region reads CASSESWGVAEQFF.

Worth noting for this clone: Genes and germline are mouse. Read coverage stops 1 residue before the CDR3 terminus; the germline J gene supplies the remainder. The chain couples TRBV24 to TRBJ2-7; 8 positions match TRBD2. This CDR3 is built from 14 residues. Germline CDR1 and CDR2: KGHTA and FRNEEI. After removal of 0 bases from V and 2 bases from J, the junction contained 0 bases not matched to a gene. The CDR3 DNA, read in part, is TGTGCCAGCAGTCTGTACTGGGGGGCCTATGAACAGTAC. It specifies CASSLYWGAYEQY. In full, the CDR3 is CASSLYWGAYEQYF.

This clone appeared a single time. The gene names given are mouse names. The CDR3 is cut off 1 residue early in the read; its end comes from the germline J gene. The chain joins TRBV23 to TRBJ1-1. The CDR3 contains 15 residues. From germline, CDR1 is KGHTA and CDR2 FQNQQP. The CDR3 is CSSSQSHRGAAEVFF. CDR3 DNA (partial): TGCTCCAGCAGTCAATCGCACAGAGGGGCGGCAGAAGTCTTC.

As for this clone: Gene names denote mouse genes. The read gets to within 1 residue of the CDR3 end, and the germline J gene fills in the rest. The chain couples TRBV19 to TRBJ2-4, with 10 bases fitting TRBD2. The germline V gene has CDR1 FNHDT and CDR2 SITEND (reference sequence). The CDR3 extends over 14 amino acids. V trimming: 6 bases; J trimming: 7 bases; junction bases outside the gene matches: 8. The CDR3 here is CASTYWGGSDTLYF. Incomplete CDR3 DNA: TGTGCCAGCACCTACTGGGGGGGAAGTGACACCTTGTAC.

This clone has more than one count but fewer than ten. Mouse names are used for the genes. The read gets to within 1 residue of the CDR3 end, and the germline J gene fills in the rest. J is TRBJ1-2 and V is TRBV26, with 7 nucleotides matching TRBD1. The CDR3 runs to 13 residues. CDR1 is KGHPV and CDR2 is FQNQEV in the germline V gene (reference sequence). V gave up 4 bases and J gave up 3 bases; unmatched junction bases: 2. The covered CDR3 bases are TGTGCCAGCAGTCACAGGGGAGACTCCGACTACACC. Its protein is CASSHRGDSDYT. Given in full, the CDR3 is CASSHRGDSDYTF.